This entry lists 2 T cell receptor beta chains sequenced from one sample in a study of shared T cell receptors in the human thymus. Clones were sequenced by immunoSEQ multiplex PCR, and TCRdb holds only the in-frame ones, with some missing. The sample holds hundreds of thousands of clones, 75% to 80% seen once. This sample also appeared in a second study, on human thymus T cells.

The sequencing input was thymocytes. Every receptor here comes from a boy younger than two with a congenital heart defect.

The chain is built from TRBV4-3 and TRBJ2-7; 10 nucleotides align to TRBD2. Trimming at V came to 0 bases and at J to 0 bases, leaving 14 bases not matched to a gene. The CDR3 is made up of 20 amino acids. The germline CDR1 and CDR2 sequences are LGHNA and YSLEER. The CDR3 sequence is CASSQETIQGLARSSYEQYF. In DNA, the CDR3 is TGCGCCAGCAGCCAAGAGACGATACAGGGACTAGCGAGGAGCTCCTACGAGCAGTACTTC.

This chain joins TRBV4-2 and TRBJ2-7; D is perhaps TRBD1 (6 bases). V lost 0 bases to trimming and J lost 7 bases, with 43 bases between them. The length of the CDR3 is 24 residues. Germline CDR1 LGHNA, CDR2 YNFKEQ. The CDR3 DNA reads TGTGCCAGCAGCCAAGATGGGGGCCCCGGCTATGGGCAGCCCAAAAACGTTTACGAATGGGAGCAGTACTTC. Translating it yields CASSQDGGPGYGQPKNVYEWEQYF.